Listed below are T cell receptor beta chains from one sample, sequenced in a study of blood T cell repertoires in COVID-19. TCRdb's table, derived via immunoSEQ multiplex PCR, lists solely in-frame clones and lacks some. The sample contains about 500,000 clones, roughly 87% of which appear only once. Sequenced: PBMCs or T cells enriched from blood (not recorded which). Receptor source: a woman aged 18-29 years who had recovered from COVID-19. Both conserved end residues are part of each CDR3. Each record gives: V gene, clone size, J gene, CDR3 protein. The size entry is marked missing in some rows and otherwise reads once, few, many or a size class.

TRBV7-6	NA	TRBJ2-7	CASSPDRGPAYEQYF
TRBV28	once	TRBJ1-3	CASSPPQGDGNTIYF
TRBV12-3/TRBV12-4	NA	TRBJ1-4	CASSPLLGKLFF
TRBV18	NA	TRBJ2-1	CASSPGREGNEQFF
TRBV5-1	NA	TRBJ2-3	CASSFFPSRGQVRGTQYF
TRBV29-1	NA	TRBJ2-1	CSVRADYSYNEQFF
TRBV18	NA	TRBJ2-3	CASSPGGVRDTQYF
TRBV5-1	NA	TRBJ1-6	CASSEDRENSPLHF
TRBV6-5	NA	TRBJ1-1	CASSRGTEAFF
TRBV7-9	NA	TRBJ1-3	CASREGSGNTIYF
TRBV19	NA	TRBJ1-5	CASSRGGFDQPQHF
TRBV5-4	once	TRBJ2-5	CASSQVDSPQETQYF
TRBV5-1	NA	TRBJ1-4	CASSINRGANEKLFF
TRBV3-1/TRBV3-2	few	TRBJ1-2	CASSQDRGGRGNYGYTF
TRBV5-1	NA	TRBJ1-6	CASSLDRGNSPLHF
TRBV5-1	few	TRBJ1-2	CASSLSGPTNYGYTF
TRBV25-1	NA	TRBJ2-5	CASSEPGGRAETQYF
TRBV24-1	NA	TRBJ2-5	CATSDAAAGTKETQYF
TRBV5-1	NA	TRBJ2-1	CASSLWGLADYNEQFF
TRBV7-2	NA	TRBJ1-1	CASSPAGATEAFF
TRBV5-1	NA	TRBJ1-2	CASSPGTADYGYTF
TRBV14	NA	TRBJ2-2	CASSQDLQGVDTGELFF
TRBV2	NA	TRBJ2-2	CASREGTSFLSGELFF